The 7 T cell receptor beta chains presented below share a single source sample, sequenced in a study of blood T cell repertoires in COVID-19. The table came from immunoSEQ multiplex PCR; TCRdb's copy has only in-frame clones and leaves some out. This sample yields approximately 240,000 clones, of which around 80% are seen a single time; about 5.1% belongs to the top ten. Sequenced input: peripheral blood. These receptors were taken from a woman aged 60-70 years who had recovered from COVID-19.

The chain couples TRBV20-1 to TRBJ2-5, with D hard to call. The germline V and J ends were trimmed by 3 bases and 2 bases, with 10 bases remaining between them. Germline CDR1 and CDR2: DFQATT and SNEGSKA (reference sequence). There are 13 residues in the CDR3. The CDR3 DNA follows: TGCAGTGCTAGTAACTATAAGCAAGAGACCCAGTACTTC. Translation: CSASNYKQETQYF.

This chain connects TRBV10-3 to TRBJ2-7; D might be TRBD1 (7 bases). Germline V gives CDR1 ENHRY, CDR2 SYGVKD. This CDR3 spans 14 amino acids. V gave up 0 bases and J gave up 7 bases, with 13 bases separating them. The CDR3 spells CAISESGRGEEQYF. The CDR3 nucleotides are TGTGCCATCAGTGAGTCCGGCAGGGGGGAGGAGCAGTACTTC.

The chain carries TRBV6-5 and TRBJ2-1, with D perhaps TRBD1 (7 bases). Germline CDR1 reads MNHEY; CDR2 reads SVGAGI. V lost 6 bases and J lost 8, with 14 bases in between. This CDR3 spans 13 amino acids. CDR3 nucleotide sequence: TGTGCCAGCAGACCTCAGGGGGAGGATGAGCAGTTCTTC. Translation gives CASRPQGEDEQFF.

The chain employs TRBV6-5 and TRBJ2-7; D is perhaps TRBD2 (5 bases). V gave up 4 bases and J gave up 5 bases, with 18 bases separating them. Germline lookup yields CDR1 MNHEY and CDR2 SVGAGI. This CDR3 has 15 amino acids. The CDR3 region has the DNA TGTGCCAGCAGTTTTCGGGGTACCCCTGTGGACGAGCAGTACTTC. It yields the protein CASSFRGTPVDEQYF.

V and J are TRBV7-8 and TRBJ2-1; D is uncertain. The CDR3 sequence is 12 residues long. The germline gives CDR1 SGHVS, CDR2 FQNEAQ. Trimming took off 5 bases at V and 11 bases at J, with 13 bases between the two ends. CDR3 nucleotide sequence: TGTGCCAGCAGCCCCGAGGCCCTTCAGCAGTTCTTC. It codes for CASSPEALQQFF.

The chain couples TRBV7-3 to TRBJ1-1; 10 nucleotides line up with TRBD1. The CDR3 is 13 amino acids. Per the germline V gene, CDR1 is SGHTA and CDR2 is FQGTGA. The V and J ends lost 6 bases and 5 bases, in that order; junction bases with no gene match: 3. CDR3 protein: CASSLDRGTEAFF. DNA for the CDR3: TGTGCCAGCAGTTTGGACAGGGGGACTGAAGCTTTCTTT.

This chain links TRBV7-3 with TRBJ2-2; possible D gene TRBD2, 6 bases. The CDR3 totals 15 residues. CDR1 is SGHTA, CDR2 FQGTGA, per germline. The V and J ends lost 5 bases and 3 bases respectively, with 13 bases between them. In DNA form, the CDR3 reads TGTGCCAGCAGCCTATATAGCGGATACACCGGGGAGCTGTTTTTT. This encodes CASSLYSGYTGELFF. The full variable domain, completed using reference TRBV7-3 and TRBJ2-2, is GAGVSQTPSNKVTEKGKYVELRCDPISGHTALYWYRQSLGQGPEFLIYFQGTGAADDSGLPNDRFFAVRPEGSVSTLKIQRTERGDSAVYLCASSLYSGYTGELFFGEGSRLTVL.